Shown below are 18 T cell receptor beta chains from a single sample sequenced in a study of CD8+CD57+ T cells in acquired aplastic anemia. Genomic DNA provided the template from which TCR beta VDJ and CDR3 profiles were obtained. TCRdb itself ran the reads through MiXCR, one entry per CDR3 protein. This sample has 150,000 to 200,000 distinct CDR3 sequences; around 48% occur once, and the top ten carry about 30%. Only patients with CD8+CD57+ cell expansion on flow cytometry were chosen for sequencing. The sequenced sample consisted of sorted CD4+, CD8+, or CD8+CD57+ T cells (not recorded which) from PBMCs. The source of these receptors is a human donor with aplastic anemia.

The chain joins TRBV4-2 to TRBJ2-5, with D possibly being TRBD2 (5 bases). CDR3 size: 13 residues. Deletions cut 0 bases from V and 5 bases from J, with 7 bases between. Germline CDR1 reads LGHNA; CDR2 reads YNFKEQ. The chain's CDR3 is CASSQDSGETQYF. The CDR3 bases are TGTGCCAGCAGCCAAGATTCGGGGGAGACCCAGTACTTC.

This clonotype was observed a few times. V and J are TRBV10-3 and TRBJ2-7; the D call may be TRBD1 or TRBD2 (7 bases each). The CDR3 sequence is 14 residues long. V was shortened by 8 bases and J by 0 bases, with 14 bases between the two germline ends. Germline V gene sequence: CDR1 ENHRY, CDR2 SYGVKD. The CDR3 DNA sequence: TGTGCCATCGGGGGGGGGACAGACTCCTACGAGCAGTACTTC. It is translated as CAIGGGTDSYEQYF.

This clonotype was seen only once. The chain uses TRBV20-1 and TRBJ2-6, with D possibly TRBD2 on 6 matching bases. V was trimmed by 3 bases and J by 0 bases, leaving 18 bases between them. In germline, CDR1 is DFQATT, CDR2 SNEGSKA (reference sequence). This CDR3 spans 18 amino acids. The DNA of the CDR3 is TGCAGTGCTAGGCCCGTTCGGGGGATATCCTCTGGGGCCAACGTCCTGACTTTC. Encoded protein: CSARPVRGISSGANVLTF.

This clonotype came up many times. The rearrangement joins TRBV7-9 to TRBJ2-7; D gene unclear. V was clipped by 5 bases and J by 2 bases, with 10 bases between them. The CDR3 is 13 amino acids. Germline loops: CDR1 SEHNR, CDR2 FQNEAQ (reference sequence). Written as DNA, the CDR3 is TGTGCCAGCAGCGGGCGGTCGACCTACGAGCAGTACTTC. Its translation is CASSGRSTYEQYF.

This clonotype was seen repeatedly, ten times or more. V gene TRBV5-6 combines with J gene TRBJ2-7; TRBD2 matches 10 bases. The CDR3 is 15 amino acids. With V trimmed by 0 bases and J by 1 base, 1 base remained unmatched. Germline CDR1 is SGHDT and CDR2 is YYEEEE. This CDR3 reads CASSLVAGGSYEQYF. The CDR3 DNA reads TGTGCCAGCAGCTTGGTAGCGGGAGGATCCTACGAGCAGTACTTC.

The CDR3 bases are TGTGCCAGCAGTGAGTCGTTAGAGACCCAGTACTTC. Translation gives CASSESLETQYF. The chain combines TRBV25-1 with TRBJ2-5; D unclear. Between the trimmed V and J ends, which lost 3 bases and 4 bases, there was a span of 6 bases. The CDR3 loop spans 12 amino acids. From germline, CDR1 is MGHDK and CDR2 SYGVNS.

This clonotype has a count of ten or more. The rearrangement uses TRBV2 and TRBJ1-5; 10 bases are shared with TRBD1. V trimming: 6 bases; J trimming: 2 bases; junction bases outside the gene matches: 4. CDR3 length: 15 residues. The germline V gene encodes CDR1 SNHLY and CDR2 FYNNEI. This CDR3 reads CASRTGQGGNQPQHF. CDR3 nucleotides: TGTGCCAGCAGGACAGGACAGGGGGGCAATCAGCCCCAGCATTTT.

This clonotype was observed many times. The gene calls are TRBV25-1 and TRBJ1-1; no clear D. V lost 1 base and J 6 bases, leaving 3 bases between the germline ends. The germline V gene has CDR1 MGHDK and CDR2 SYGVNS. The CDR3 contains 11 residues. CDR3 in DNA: TGTGCCAGCAGTGAATCCGCTGAAGCTTTCTTT. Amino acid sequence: CASSESAEAFF. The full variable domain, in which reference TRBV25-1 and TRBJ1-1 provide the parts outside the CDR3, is EADIYQTPRYLVIGTGKKITLECSQTMGHDKMYWYQQDPGMELHLIHYSYGVNSTEKGDLSSESTVSRIRTEHFPLTLESARPSHTSQYLCASSESAEAFFGQGTRLTVV.

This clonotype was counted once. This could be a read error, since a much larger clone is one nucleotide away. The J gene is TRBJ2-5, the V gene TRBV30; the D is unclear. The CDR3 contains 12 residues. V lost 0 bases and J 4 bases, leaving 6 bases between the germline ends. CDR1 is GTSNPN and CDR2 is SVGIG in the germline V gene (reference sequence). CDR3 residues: CAWSVNRETQYF. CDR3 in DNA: TGTGCCTGGAGTGTAAATCGAGAGACCCAGTACTTC.

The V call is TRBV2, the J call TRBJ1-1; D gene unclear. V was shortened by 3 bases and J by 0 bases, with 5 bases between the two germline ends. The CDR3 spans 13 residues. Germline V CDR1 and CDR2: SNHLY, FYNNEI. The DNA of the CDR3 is TGTGCCAGCAGTGACAGCATGAACACTGAAGCTTTCTTT. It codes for CASSDSMNTEAFF.

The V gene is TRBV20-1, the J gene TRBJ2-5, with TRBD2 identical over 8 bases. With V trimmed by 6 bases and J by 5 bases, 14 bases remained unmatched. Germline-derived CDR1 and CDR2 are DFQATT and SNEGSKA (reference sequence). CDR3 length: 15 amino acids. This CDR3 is CSAFEPGGAGETQYF. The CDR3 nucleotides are TGCAGTGCCTTCGAGCCGGGGGGGGCCGGGGAGACCCAGTACTTC.

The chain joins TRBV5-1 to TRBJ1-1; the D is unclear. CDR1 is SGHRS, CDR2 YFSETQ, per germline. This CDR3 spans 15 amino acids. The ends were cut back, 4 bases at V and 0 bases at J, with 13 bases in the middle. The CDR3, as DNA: TGCGCCAGCAGCGAGGCGGGAAAGATGAACACTGAAGCTTTCTTT. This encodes CASSEAGKMNTEAFF.

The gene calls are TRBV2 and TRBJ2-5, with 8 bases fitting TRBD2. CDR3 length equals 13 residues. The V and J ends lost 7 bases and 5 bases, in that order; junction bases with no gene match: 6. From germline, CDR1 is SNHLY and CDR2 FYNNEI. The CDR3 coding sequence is TGTGCCAGCATCAGCGGGAGTCGGGAGACCCAGTACTTC. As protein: CASISGSRETQYF.

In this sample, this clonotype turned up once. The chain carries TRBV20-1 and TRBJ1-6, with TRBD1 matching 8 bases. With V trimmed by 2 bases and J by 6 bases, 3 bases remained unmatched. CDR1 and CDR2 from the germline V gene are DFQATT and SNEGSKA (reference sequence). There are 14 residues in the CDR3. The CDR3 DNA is TGCAGTGCTAGACCGACAGGGGCTAATTCACCCCTCCACTTT. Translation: CSARPTGANSPLHF.

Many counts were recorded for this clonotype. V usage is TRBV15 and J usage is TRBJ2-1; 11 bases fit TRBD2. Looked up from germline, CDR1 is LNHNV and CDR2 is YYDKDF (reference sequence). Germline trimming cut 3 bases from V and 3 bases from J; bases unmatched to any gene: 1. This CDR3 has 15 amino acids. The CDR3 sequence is CATSSTSGSYNEQFF. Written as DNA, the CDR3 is TGTGCCACCAGCAGTACTAGCGGGAGCTACAATGAGCAGTTCTTC.

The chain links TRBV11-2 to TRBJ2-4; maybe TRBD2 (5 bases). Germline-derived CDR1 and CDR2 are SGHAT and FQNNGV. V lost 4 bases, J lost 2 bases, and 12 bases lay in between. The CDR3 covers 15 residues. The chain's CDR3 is CASSSLRDPKNIQYF. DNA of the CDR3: TGTGCCAGCAGCTCCCTGAGGGATCCCAAAAACATTCAGTACTTC.

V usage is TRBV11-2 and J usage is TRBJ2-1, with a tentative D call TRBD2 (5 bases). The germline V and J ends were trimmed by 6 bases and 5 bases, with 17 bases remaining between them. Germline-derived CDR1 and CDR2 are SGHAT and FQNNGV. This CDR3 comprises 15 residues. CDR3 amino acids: CASRAVGGSHNEQFF. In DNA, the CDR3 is TGTGCCAGCAGAGCCGTCGGTGGGAGTCACAATGAGCAGTTCTTC.

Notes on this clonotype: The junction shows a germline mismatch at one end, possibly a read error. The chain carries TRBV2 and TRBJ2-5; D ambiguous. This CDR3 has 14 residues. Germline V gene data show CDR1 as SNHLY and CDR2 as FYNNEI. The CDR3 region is CATSDLQDGETQYF. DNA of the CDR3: TGTGCCACCAGTGATTTGCAGGACGGGGAGACCCAGTACTTC.